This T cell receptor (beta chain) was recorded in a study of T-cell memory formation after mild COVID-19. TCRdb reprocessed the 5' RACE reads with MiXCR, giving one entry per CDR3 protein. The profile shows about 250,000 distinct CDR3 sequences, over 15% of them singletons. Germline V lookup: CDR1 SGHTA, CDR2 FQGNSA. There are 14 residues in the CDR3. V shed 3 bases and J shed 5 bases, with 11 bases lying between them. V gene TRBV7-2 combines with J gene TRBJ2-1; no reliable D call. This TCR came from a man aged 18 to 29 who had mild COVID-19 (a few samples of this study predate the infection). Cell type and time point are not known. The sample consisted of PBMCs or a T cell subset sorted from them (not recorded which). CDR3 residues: CASSFGTANNEQFF. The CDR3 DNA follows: TGTGCCAGCAGCTTCGGAACTGCAAACAATGAGCAGTTCTTC.